One T cell receptor (beta chain) is described in this entry. Its cognate antigen has yet to be identified. Per-base quality was not reported, and no clone a single base away is much larger than it. The protocol used for the library was the immunoSEQ multiplex PCR assay. The study's own analysis went as follows. To diagnose cytomegalovirus status from the catalog of TCR beta chain sequences, a statistical classification framework was built. The clones in this table, taken by TCRdb from immuneACCESS, are in-frame only. Not every clone is retained; where verified, under half of the shortfall comes from an unresolved V gene, and the cause of the rest is unknown. The DNA was the basis for D and trimming; V, J and clone size are from that table. This sample has about 180,000 clones in its table, and roughly nine tenths of those were observed once. Jointly, the top ten make up approximately 2.4% of the sample.

This record belongs to a study of cytomegalovirus exposure and HLA in healthy donors (dated by TCRdb to the late 2010s). Background for the entire study: According to a later analysis, one platform produced both the 120 validation repertoires and the 666 repertoires of the first cohort. In addition to the first cohort of 500 to 850 subjects, a separate validation cohort of 120 different subjects was used. High-throughput TCR immunosequencing, statistical association of individual TCRs with disease status, and machine learning were combined to predict cytomegalovirus infection status. The study aimed to test whether signatures of past pathogen exposure could be identified by cataloging public T cell receptors. Results the study describes overall, beyond this receptor: The classifier was reported to diagnose cytomegalovirus status with high specificity and sensitivity in both the original cohort and the validation cohort. A few of the identified cytomegalovirus-associated TCR beta chains were confirmed in vitro to be specific for cytomegalovirus antigens. Across donors, most TCR sequences were observed very rarely, whereas some public TCRs were present in many individuals. In a later analysis, TCRs clustered in the first cohort were found to also tend to co-occur in the roughly 120 validation repertoires, with approximately 94% of cluster scores above 0. The authors suggested that the approach could potentially be generalized to other disease states and immunological phenotypes. A total of roughly 160 TCR beta chains were listed by the study as associated with cytomegalovirus. A later analysis lacked HLA typing for the validation cohort, so it scored co-occurrence in that cohort across all 120 or so repertoires.

The CDR3 starts with the cysteine, ends with the phenylalanine, and has 16 residues. Only the CDR3 portion is preserved as DNA: 48 bases, with reading frame beginning at the first base. Trimming takes 0 bases from V and 5 bases from J, and the germline ends sit 13 bases apart. Donors formed part of the validation cohort, which comprised approximately 130 subjects and was distinct from the first cohort of several hundred subjects. This TCR was sampled from a man younger than 30 in good health and CMV-seropositive. Sequencing input: PBMCs. The chain couples TRBV6-7 to TRBJ2-2; TRBD2 is a weak D gene call, 6 bases matching. TRBV6-7 is labeled an ORF, and its function is uncertain. The nucleotide sequence is TGTGCCAGCAGTTACTCCGGAGGGCTGGGAACCGGGGAGCTGTTTTTT. It specifies CASSYSGGLGTGELFF.